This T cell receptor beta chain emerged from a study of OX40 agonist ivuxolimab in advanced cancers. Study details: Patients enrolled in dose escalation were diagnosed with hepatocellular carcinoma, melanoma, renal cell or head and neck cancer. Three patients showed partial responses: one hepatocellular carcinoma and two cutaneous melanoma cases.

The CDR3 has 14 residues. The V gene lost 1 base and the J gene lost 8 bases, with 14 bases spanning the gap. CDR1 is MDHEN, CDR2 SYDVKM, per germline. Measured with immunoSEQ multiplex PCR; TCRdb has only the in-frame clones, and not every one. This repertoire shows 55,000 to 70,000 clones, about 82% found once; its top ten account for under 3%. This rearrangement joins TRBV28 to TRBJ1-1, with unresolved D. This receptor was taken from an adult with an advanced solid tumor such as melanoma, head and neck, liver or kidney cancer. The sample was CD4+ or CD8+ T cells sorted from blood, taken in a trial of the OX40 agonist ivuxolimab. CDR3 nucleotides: TGTGCCAGCAGTTTATACGGGCGGAGCAGAGAAGCTTTCTTT. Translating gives CASSLYGRSREAFF. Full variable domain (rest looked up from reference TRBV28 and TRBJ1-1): DVKVTQSSRYLVKRTGEKVFLECVQDMDHENMFWYRQDPGLGLRLIYFSYDVKMKEKGDIPEGYSVSREKKERFSLILESASTNQTSMYLCASSLYGRSREAFFGQGTRLTVV.